This T cell receptor beta chain was retrieved from a study of glioma-infiltrating T cells after dendritic cell vaccination listed by TCRdb under 2016. In the study overall: A cohort of roughly 15 glioblastoma patients from Phase I and II dendritic cell vaccination trials was included, of whom 9 were newly diagnosed and 6 had recurrent disease. TCR sequencing metrics, including TIL content and tumor-blood repertoire overlap, were correlated with survival after dendritic cell vaccination. The vaccine was prepared from monocyte-derived dendritic cells that were cultured for under 8 days with IL-4 and GM-CSF and then pulsed overnight with autologous tumor lysate. Patients received autologous tumor lysate-pulsed dendritic cell vaccination between the early 2000s and the early 2010s. Three intradermal dendritic cell vaccine injections were administered to patients at biweekly intervals in the arm below the axilla. In glioblastoma patients vaccinated with dendritic cells, deep sequencing of TCR beta CDR3 regions served to measure the amount of tumor-infiltrating lymphocytes and to compare repertoires between tumor and blood.

Patients were selected for having adequate residual fresh-frozen tumor tissue and more than two years of available survival data. Molecular status otherwise varied across the glioblastoma patients, but none of them carried an isocitrate dehydrogenase mutation. PBMC were collected before vaccination, two weeks after the third vaccination, and at tumor progression if tumor progression occurred. Genomic DNA was extracted with the Qiagen DNeasy Blood extraction Kit. Using the immunoSEQ assay, TCRB CDR3 regions were amplified from roughly 2 micrograms of genomic DNA, or from all available DNA when less than that was on hand. The multiplex PCR relied on 60 forward primers for TCR V beta segments and 13 reverse primers for J beta segments. Synthetic control templates were spiked into each sample at limiting dilution to estimate reads per starting template. Reads of 87 bp were generated by sequencing on the Illumina HiSeq System. The study's own analysis went as follows. To remove PCR and sequencing errors, closely related sequences were merged with a nearest neighbor algorithm. TCR overlap was measured as the percentage of unique tumor TCR beta sequences that were also present in the peripheral blood of the same patient. In its TCRdb copy, this immuneACCESS table keeps in-frame sequences only and misses some clones. Where compared with another copy, unresolved V genes explain less than half of these, and the others have no known cause. Clone size and V and J calls were adopted from that table, with D and trimming inferred from the DNA. The sample data list tens of thousands of clones, and approximately 81% of these were observed just once. Approximately 7.9% of the sample lies in the top ten.

CDR1 and CDR2 are read off the germline V gene (reference sequence) as SGHNT and YYREEE. At the junction V is shortened by 1 base and J by 2 bases; bases outside the gene matches: 5. The CDR3 goes from the cysteine to the phenylalanine over 16 residues. Just CDR3 DNA is preserved here, 48 bases in frame from base 1. The paper as a whole reports these results and caveats: Higher estimated pretreatment TIL content predicted longer time to progression and overall survival after dendritic cell vaccination. The cohort was small and heterogeneous, with few patients having full blood and tumor sets and even fewer initial-recurrent tumor pairs. TCR clonality showed no direct relationship with survival, which suggests that a diverse polyclonal response may matter. The TCR overlap response model with three groups was called speculative and said to need prospective validation.

With regard to this clone: This clone's antigen is unknown. Per-nucleotide qualities are absent, and no much larger clonotype sits a single base away.

This TCR was recovered from a human donor with glioblastoma. Recombination linked TRBV5-4 to TRBJ2-4, with 8 central nucleotides matching TRBD1. The source was blood, collected before dendritic cell vaccination. The CDR3 protein sequence reads: CASSLQGASSKNIQYF. In nucleotides, the sequence is TGTGCCAGCAGCTTGCAGGGGGCAAGTTCCAAAAACATTCAGTACTTC.